This T cell receptor (beta chain) was recorded in a study of graft-versus-host responses after intestinal transplantation. The overall study: Every one of the recipients received anti-thymocyte globulin induction and afterwards took tacrolimus and steroids for approximately three years.

Study outcomes and limitations: Investigators detected GvH clones in recipient marrow, with some emerging earlier in ileum or blood. Individuals who had graft-donor T cell macrochimerism had allografts that showed high graft-versus-host to host-versus-graft clonal ratios.

Details on this clone: As yet, its antigen is unknown.

Only in-frame clones appear in the TCRdb table, and some are missing; sequencing was by immunoSEQ multiplex PCR. Counted here are around 50,000 clones, 70% to 90% occurring once; the ten biggest clones make up around 1.5%. The clonotype was recovered from a human patient who received an intestinal transplant, so some T cells may come from the graft donor. The source material was PBMCs, sampled 26 days after transplant.

CDR3: CATRRDTEAFF. The CDR3 nucleotides are TGTGCCACTAGGAGGGACACTGAAGCTTTCTTT. The V and J genes are TRBV6-6 and TRBJ1-1; D not resolved. The CDR3 spans 11 residues. The germline V and J ends were trimmed by 10 bases and 3 bases, with 9 bases remaining between them. CDR1 and CDR2 (germline): MNHNY, SVGAGI (reference sequence).